This entry is about one TCR beta chain. What it binds is not known. This sample was included in a study of CXCR3-negative and CXCR3-positive naive CD8 T cells. General study results and limits: Comparison of naive cells showed more hydrophobic TRB CDR3s in CXCR3-positive than in CXCR3-negative naive cells. Relative to memory CD8+ cells, whose diversity was much lower, both naive subsets had comparably high diversity. The TRBV-TRBJ usage of naive CXCR3-negative and CXCR3-positive cells was similar, but that of memory cells differed.

The study made its TRB cDNA libraries by 5' RACE, adding UMI labels. Reprocessing the 5' RACE reads, TCRdb reports a single entry for every CDR3 protein and omits DNA. This repertoire comprises roughly 80,000 distinct CDR3 sequences; its ten largest clones make up about 0.62%. Naive CD8+ T cells displayed a CD45RO-CCR7+CD27+CD95- phenotype. Germline V lookup: CDR1 SEHNR, CDR2 FQNEAQ (reference sequence). This CDR3 spans 12 amino acids. This TCR was recovered from a human donor in good health. Some clones in this sample may be carry-over from other donors' samples. This chain connects TRBV7-9 to TRBJ1-4; TCRdb lists TRBD1, though no DNA is available to test this call. Sequencing used naive CXCR3+ CD8+ T cells from blood. The sample's subset: CD45RO-CCR7+CD27+CD95- naive CD8+ T cells expressing CXCR3 (TNR3+). Here the CDR3 reads CASSPDSEKLFF.